Included here is one TCR beta chain sequence, with context. The data were taken from a study of control samples from healthy donors and cancer patients. Per germline, CDR1 MNHEY and CDR2 SMNVEV (reference sequence). The CDR3 extends over 12 amino acids. V shed 7 bases and J shed 8 bases, with 11 bases lying between them. Profiling relied on immunoSEQ multiplex PCR, and the TCRdb table lists in-frame clones only, not all of them. The sample consists of about 160,000 clones, under 96% of them appearing once. The chain joins TRBV27 to TRBJ2-2, with D uncertain. Sequencing was performed on blood. This sequence originates from a woman in her 30s in good health. The CDR3 is CASNQGKGELFF. For the CDR3, the DNA is TGTGCCAGCAATCAAGGGAAGGGGGAGCTGTTTTTT.